This T cell receptor (beta chain) originates from a study of PD-L1 blockade in urothelial cancer. Study-level background: In the mid-2010s, patients got going on atezolizumab, taking 1,200 mg intravenously every 3 weeks.

The time point: peripheral blood 6 weeks after treatment start. The method was immunoSEQ multiplex PCR; TCRdb's version includes in-frame clones alone and lacks a portion of them. The sample has roughly 120,000 clones, roughly 91% seen once. CDR3 length: 14 amino acids. Deletions cut 4 bases from V and 3 bases from J, with 13 bases between. Germline V lookup: CDR1 SGHDT, CDR2 YYEEEE. This specimen was PBMCs, taken around atezolizumab (anti-PD-L1) treatment. This sequence was found in a man in his sixties with urothelial cancer. The chain carries TRBV5-6 and TRBJ1-1; D perhaps matches TRBD1 (5 bases). The CDR3 DNA reads TGTGCCAGCAGCCCATCCGGCAGGGACACTGAAGCTTTCTTT. It is translated as CASSPSGRDTEAFF.